This record concerns one T cell receptor (beta chain) sequence. What it recognizes is unknown. Only in-frame clones appear in the TCRdb table, and some are missing; sequencing was by immunoSEQ multiplex PCR. The table records about 200,000 clones, over 75% of them present only once. The source of the sample is a study of cytomegalovirus exposure and HLA in healthy donors. Study-level information: A subsequent analysis reported that the roughly 120 validation repertoires were produced on the same platform that had also been used for the roughly 700 first-cohort repertoires.

Study results and limitations: The classifier, whose performance was assessed in both the original and validation cohorts, reportedly diagnosed cytomegalovirus status with high specificity and sensitivity.

Germline assignment: CDR1 LNHDA and CDR2 SQIVND (reference sequence). The CDR3 totals 13 residues. The J segment lost 7 bases and the V segment lost 10 bases, leaving 10 bases of the junction unmatched. The receptor's source is a woman younger than 35 in good health and CMV-seropositive. Input material: PBMCs. The chain recombines TRBV19 with TRBJ2-1, with TRBD2 identical over 7 bases. The CDR3 loop is CANTSVPCNEQFF. For the CDR3, the DNA is TGTGCCAACACTAGCGTCCCATGTAATGAGCAGTTCTTC.